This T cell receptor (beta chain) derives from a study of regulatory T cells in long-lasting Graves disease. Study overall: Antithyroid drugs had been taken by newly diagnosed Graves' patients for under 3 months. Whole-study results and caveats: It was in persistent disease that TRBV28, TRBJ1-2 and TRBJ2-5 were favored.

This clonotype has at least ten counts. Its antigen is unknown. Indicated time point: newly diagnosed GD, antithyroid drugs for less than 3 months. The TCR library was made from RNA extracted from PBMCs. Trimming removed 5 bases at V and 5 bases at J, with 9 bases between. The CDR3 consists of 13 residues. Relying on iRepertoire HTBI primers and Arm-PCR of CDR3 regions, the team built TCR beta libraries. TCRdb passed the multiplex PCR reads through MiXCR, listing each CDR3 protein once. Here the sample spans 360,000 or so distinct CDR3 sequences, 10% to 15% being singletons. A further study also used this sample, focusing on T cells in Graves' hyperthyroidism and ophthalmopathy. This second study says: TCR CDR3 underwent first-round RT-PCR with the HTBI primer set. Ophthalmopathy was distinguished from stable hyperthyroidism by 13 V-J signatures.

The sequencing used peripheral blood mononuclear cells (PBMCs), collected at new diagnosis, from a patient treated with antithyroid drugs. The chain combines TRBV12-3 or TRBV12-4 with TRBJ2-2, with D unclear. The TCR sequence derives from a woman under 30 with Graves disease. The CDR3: CASSQTWTGELFF. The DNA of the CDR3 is TGTGCCAGCAGTCAGACATGGACCGGGGAGCTGTTTTTT.